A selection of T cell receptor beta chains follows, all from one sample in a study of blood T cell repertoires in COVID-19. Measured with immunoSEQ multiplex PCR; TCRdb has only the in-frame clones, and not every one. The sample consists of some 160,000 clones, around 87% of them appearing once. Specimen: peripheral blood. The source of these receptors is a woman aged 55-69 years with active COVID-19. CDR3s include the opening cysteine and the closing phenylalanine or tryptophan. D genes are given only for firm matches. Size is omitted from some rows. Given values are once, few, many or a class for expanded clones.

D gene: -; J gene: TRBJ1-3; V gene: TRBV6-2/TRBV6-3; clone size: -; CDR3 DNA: TGTGCCAGCAGTACCTCCGGGGGAATTGGAAACACCATATATTTT; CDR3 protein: CASSTSGGIGNTIYF
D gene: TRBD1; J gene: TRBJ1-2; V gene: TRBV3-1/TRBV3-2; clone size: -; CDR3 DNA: TGTGCCAGCAGCCATAGACAGGGTATCCTCCCAGGGGGCTACACCTTC; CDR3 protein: CASSHRQGILPGGYTF
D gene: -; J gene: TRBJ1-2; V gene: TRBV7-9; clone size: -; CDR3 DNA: TGTGCCAGCAGCGTAGACGAAGGGGCGGGCTACACCTTC; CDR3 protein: CASSVDEGAGYTF
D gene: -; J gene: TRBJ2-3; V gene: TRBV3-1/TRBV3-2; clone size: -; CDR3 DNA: TGTGCCAGCAGCTTCCGACGGCGGGACGGCGATACGCAGTATTTT; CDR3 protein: CASSFRRRDGDTQYF
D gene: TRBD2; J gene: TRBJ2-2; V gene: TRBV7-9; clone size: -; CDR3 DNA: TGTGCCAGCAGTTCGAGCGGGAGCGGGAATACCGGGGAGCTGTTTTTT; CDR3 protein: CASSSSGSGNTGELFF
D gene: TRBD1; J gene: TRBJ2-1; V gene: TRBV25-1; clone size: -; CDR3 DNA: TGTGCCAGCAGGAAAGGGGGGACAGGGGATAGGAATGAGCAGTTCTTC; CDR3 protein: CASRKGGTGDRNEQFF
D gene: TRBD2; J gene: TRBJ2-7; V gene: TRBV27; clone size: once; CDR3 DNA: TGTGCCAGCAGTGGGGGGGGACTAGCCGAACTTTCTGAGCAGTACTTC; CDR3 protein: CASSGGGLAELSEQYF
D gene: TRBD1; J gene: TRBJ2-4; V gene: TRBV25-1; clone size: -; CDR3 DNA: TGTGCCAGCCATTCCCAGGGGGTGAGGTACTTC; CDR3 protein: CASHSQGVRYF
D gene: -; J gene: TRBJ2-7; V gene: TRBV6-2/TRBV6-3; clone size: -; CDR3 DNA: TGTGCCAGCAGTTTTTTCAGCGCCAGGGTGAACGAGCAGTACTTC; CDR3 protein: CASSFFSARVNEQYF
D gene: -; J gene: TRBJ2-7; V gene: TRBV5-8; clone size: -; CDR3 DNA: TGTGCCAGCAAACAGGCTCCCGCCTACGAGCAGTACTTC; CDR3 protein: CASKQAPAYEQYF
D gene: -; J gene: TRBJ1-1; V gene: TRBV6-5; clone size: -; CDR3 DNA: TGTGCCAGCAGTTACTCGGGCAGTACTGAAGCTTTCTTT; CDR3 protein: CASSYSGSTEAFF
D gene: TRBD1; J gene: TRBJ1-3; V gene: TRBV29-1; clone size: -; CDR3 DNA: TGCAGCGTTGCCGGGACAGGGGGCGCGTCTCGTGGAAACACCATATATTTT; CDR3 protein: CSVAGTGGASRGNTIYF
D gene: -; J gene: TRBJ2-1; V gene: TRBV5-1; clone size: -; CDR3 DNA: TGCGCCAGCAGCCCCCCTCTAGCGAACAATGAGCAGTTCTTC; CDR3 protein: CASSPPLANNEQFF
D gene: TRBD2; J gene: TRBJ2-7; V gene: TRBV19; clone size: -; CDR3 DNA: TGTGCCAGTAGTTTCACTAGCGGGTTGAGCTCCTACGAGCAGTACTTC; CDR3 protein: CASSFTSGLSSYEQYF
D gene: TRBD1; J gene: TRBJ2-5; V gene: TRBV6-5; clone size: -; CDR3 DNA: TGTGCCAGCAGTTACTCTCTCAGGGGGCTCGGGGAGACCCAGTACTTC; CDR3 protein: CASSYSLRGLGETQYF
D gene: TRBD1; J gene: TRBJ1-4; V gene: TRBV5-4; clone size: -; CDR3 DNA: TGTGCCAGCAGTTACGGGGACAGGGTTAATGAAAAACTGTTTTTT; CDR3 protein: CASSYGDRVNEKLFF
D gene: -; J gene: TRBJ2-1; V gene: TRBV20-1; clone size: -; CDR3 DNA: TGCAGTGCTAGTCCCATTCACAATGAGCAGTTCTTC; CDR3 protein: CSASPIHNEQFF
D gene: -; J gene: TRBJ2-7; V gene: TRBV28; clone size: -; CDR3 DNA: TGTGCCAGCAGGCCCGACTACCCGACTCCATACGAGCAGTACTTC; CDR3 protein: CASRPDYPTPYEQYF
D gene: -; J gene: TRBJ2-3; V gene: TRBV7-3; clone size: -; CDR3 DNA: TGTGCCAGCAGCTTAACACAGGGCACAGATACGCAGTATTTT; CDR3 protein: CASSLTQGTDTQYF
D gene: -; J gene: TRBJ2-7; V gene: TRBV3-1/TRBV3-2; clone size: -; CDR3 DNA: TGTGCCAGCAGCCGGCCGATATGCGAGCAGTACTTC; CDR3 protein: CASSRPICEQYF
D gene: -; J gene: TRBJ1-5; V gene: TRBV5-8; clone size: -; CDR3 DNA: TGTGCCAGCGGCGGTATCCTTAGCAATCAGCCCCAGCATTTT; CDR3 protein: CASGGILSNQPQHF
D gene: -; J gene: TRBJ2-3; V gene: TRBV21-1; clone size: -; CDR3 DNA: TGTGCCAGCAGCCGCAAACTAGCGGGAGTTACAGATACGCAGTATTTT; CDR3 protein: CASSRKLAGVTDTQYF
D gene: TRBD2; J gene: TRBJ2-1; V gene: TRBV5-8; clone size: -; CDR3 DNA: TGTGCCAGCACCCGCGGGGGACTAGCGGTCTTC; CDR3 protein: CASTRGGLAVF
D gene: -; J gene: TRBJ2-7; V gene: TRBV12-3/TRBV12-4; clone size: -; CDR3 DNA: TGTGCCAGCAGTTTTCAGGACTCCTACGAGCAGTACTTC; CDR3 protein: CASSFQDSYEQYF
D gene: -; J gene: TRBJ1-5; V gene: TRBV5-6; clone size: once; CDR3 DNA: TGTGCCAGCAGCTTGTTAGCAAGCAATCAGCCCCAGCATTTT; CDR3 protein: CASSLLASNQPQHF
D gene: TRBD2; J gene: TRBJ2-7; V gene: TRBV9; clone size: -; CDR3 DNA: TGTGCCAGCAGCGTAGGGCTAGCGGGAGGCCAACCCTACGAGCAGTACTTC; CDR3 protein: CASSVGLAGGQPYEQYF
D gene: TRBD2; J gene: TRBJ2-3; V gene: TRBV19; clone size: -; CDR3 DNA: TGTGCCAGTACCCCACGGCGGCTAGCGGGAGGTCTCACAGATACGCAGTATTTT; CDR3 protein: CASTPRRLAGGLTDTQYF
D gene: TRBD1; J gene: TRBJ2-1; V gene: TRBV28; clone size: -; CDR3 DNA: TGTGCCAGCAGTCCCATCCCCGGGACAGGGGGCCCCTATGAGCAGTTCTTC; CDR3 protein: CASSPIPGTGGPYEQFF
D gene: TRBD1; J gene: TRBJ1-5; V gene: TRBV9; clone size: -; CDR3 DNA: TGTGCCAGCAGTGTGACAGGGGAAGGCAATCAGCCCCAGCATTTT; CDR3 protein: CASSVTGEGNQPQHF
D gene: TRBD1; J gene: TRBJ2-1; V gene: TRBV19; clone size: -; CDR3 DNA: TGTGCCAGTAGTGTGGGGACAGGGGGCCCCAAGCTCGCCGTAAAGCGGGACTACAATGAGCAGTTCTTC; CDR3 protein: CASSVGTGGPKLAVKRDYNEQFF
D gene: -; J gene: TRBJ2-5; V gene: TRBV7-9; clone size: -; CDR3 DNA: TGTGCCAGCAGCCTAACCCGGGACCAAGAGACCCAGTACTTC; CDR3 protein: CASSLTRDQETQYF
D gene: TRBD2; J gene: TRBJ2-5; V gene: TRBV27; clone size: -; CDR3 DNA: TGTGCCTCCCGGGGTAGCGGGAGCCCTCAAGAGACCCAGTACTTC; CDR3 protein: CASRGSGSPQETQYF